This TCR beta chain was identified during a study of T-cell memory formation after mild COVID-19. On the study more broadly: TCR clusters showed largely donor specificity.

Study-level points and caveats: What remained unconfirmed was the SARS-CoV-2 specificity of second-wave clones peaking on day 37. Some clones that responded turned up in pre-infection memory, which suggests that cross-reactive memory joined in.

Trimming at V came to 5 bases and at J to 0 bases, leaving 3 bases not matched to a gene. The CDR3 consists of 16 residues. The germline V gene has CDR1 SEHNR and CDR2 FQNEAQ (reference sequence). The authors produced TCR alpha and TCR beta cDNA libraries with sample barcodes and UMIs by 5'RACE using constant-segment primers. TCRdb reprocessed the 5' RACE reads via MiXCR and lists one record per CDR3 protein. The sample contains over 400,000 distinct CDR3 sequences, 20% to 30% of which appear only once. This clonotype was seen only a few times. The antigen is unknown. Sequencing was carried out using PBMCs or a T cell subset sorted from them (not recorded which). The TCR was taken from an adult woman who had mild COVID-19 (a few samples of this study predate the infection). Cell type and time point are not known. V is TRBV7-9 and J is TRBJ2-5; 13 nucleotides line up with TRBD2. DNA of the CDR3: TGTGCCAGCAGCCCCGGGACTAGCGGGGACCAAGAGACCCAGTACTTC. This gives the protein CASSPGTSGDQETQYF.